Below are 17 T cell receptor beta chains sequenced from a single sample in a study of chemoradiotherapy in HPV16-positive cancers. Clones were read by immunoSEQ multiplex PCR, and TCRdb kept only the in-frame ones, dropping some. The sample has some 16,000 clones; approximately 75% are singletons. This sample was gathered from a patient who underwent chemoradiotherapy. These receptors came from a human donor with HPV-associated anogenital cancer.

V usage is TRBV9 and J usage is TRBJ1-1; D remains unclear. V lost 0 bases to trimming and J lost 1 base, with 7 bases between them. The CDR3 is made up of 14 amino acids. Germline values: CDR1 SGDLS, CDR2 YYNGEE. The CDR3 DNA reads TGTGCCAGCAGCGTAGGGTACGGGAACACTGAAGCTTTCTTT. It yields the protein CASSVGYGNTEAFF.

This rearrangement joins TRBV28 to TRBJ1-2, with D possibly being TRBD1 (6 bases). Trimming took off 3 bases at V and 4 bases at J, with 12 bases between the two ends. Germline loops: CDR1 MDHEN, CDR2 SYDVKM. The CDR3 is 14 amino acids. CDR3: CASSFRGGSYGYTF. CDR3 nucleotide sequence: TGTGCCAGCAGTTTTAGGGGGGGCAGCTATGGCTACACCTTC.

The CDR3 loop is CAWSLGGGELFF. In DNA, the CDR3 is TGTGCCTGGAGTTTGGGAGGCGGGGAGCTGTTTTTT. This chain connects TRBV30 to TRBJ2-2; weak D call: TRBD2 (6 bases). The V end lost 2 bases, the J end lost 7 bases, and 8 bases lay between the germline ends. Germline-derived CDR1 and CDR2 are GTSNPN and SVGIG (reference sequence). The CDR3 has 12 amino acids.

This clone was observed a few times. The gene calls are TRBV5-6 and TRBJ1-2; 10 nucleotides match TRBD1. The CDR3 is 13 residues long. Germline lookup yields CDR1 SGHDT and CDR2 YYEEEE. Trimming at V came to 4 bases and at J to 6 bases, leaving 3 bases not matched to a gene. CDR3 loop: CASSTGQGDGYTF. CDR3 in DNA: TGTGCCAGCAGCACAGGACAGGGGGATGGCTACACCTTC.

The chain is built from TRBV2 and TRBJ1-2; D remains unclear. V was shortened by 5 bases and J by 8 bases, with 15 bases between the two germline ends. The CDR3 consists of 13 residues. The germline gives CDR1 SNHLY, CDR2 FYNNEI. Here the CDR3 DNA reads TGTGCCAGCAGTTGGGTCAGCGACGGAGGCTACACCTTC. As protein: CASSWVSDGGYTF.

DNA of the CDR3: TGTGCCAGCAGGAAGGGACAGGGAACCGGGGAGCTGTTTTTT. Its protein is CASRKGQGTGELFF. The V call is TRBV2, the J call TRBJ2-2; 9 nucleotides agree with TRBD1. V lost 6 bases and J lost 5; bases outside the gene matches: 4. Germline V lookup: CDR1 SNHLY, CDR2 FYNNEI. CDR3 length: 14 amino acids.

This clone was observed a handful of times. This chain links TRBV4-1 with TRBJ2-2; no clear D gene. Germline loops: CDR1 MGHRA, CDR2 YSYEKL. V was cut by 5 bases and J by 5 bases, with 12 bases left in between. The CDR3 extends over 14 amino acids. The CDR3: CASSYVSQTGELFF. The CDR3 DNA sequence: TGCGCCAGCAGCTATGTCAGTCAAACCGGGGAGCTGTTTTTT.

The chain combines TRBV21-1 with TRBJ2-7; the D call of TRBD1 is as the table states it, not checked on the DNA. TRBV21-1 is designated a pseudogene. The CDR3 spans 14 residues. The CDR3 sequence: CASSKGTGFYEQYF. For the CDR3, the DNA is TGTGCCAGCAGCAAAGGGACAGGCTTTTACGAGCAGTACTTC.

This clone was observed a few times. V gene TRBV28 combines with J gene TRBJ1-5; 11 positions agree with TRBD1. This CDR3 has 15 amino acids. Trimming cost V 8 bases and J 7 bases; bases outside gene matches: 10. CDR1 is MDHEN, CDR2 SYDVKM, per germline. The CDR3 bases are TGTGCCAGCCGACGAGGACAGGGGGCAGGGCAGCCCCAGCATTTT. Translated, it gives CASRRGQGAGQPQHF.

The chain carries TRBV6-1 and TRBJ1-2; no firm D call. Deletions cut 1 base from V and 6 bases from J, with 12 bases between. This CDR3 has 14 amino acids. Per germline, CDR1 MNHNS and CDR2 SASEGT. In DNA, the CDR3 is TGTGCCAGCAGTGAAGTTGAGGGCCTAGATGGCTACACCTTC. The encoded protein is CASSEVEGLDGYTF.

The genes are TRBV13 and TRBJ2-3; TRBD1 might be the D (6 bases). The V gene's germline CDR1 is PRHDT and CDR2 FYEKMQ (reference sequence). The length of the CDR3 is 16 residues. Deletions cut 0 bases from V and 5 bases from J, with 15 bases between. The CDR3 bases are TGTGCCAGCAGCTTAGGAGAAACAGGGTTTGTAGATACGCAGTATTTT. Its translation: CASSLGETGFVDTQYF.

The chain recombines TRBV6-5 with TRBJ1-2; D call uncertain. Germline CDR1 reads MNHEY; CDR2 reads SVGAGI. The CDR3 length is 12 residues. V shed 6 bases and J shed 7 bases, with 12 bases lying between them. In DNA, the CDR3 is TGTGCCAGCAGCAATTTGTGGTCTGGCTACACCTTC. The encoded protein is CASSNLWSGYTF.

The CDR3 spells CASSYSGQGHQPQHF. The CDR3 DNA reads TGTGCCAGCAGTTACTCGGGTCAGGGCCATCAGCCCCAGCATTTT. The chain joins TRBV6-5 to TRBJ1-5, with D maybe TRBD1 (5 bases). CDR1 is MNHEY, CDR2 SVGAGI, per germline. The CDR3 is 15 amino acids. Trimming removed 0 bases at V and 5 bases at J, with 11 bases between.

The chain carries TRBV5-1 and TRBJ1-1; D ambiguous. Between the trimmed V and J ends, which lost 0 bases and 0 bases, there was a span of 6 bases. CDR3 length: 14 residues. CDR1 is SGHRS, CDR2 YFSETQ, per germline. The CDR3 DNA sequence: TGCGCCAGCAGCTTGGACAGTCTGAACACTGAAGCTTTCTTT. Encoded protein: CASSLDSLNTEAFF.

V usage is TRBV7-9 and J usage is TRBJ2-1; D gene unclear. CDR3 length equals 11 residues. The germline V gene encodes CDR1 SEHNR and CDR2 FQNEAQ (reference sequence). Trimming took off 5 bases at V and 10 bases at J, with 9 bases between the two ends. CDR3: CASSPNTEQFF. The DNA for the CDR3 is TGTGCCAGCAGCCCCAACACGGAGCAGTTCTTC.

The CDR3 DNA sequence: TGTGCCAGCAGCGCGACAGGCCAGACCATATGGTATGGCTACACCTTC. Translated, it gives CASSATGQTIWYGYTF. The gene calls are TRBV7-9 and TRBJ1-2, with D perhaps matching TRBD1 (6 bases). Germline loops: CDR1 SEHNR, CDR2 FQNEAQ (reference sequence). V lost 5 bases, J lost 5 bases, and 21 bases lay in between. The CDR3 runs to 16 residues.

This chain uses TRBV7-6 with TRBJ2-5, with no clear D. This CDR3 is 14 amino acids long. Germline CDR1 reads SGHVS; CDR2 reads FNYEAQ. Trimming shortened V by 2 bases and J by 5 bases, and 12 bases separated the two germline ends. CDR3 sequence (DNA): TGTGCCAGCAGCTTACTCTCCGGAACTGAGACCCAGTACTTC. Amino acids: CASSLLSGTETQYF.